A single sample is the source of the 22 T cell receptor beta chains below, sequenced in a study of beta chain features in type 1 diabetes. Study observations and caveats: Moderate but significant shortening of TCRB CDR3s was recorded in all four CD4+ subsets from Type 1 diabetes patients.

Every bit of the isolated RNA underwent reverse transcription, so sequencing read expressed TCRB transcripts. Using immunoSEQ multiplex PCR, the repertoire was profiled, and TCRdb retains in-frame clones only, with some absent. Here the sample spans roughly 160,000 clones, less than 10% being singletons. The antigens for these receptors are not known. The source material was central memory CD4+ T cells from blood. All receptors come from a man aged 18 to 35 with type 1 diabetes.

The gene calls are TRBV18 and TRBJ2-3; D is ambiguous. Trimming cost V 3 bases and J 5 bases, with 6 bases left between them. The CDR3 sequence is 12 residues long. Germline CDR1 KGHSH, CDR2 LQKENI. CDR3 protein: CASSPPGDTQYF. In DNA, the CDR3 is TGTGCCAGCTCACCGCCGGGAGATACGCAGTATTTT.

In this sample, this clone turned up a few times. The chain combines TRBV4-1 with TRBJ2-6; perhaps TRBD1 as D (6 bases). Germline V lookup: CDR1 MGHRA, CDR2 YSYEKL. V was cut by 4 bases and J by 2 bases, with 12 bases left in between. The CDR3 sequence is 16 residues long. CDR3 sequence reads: CASSLLQGPGANVLTF. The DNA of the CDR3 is TGCGCCAGCAGCCTCCTCCAGGGGCCTGGGGCCAACGTCCTGACTTTC.

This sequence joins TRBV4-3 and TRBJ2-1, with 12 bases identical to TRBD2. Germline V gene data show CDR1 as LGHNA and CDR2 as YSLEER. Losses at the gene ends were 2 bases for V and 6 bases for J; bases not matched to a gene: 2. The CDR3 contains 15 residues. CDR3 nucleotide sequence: TGCGCCAGCAGCCAACTAGCGGGGGGGCCCAATGAGCAGTTCTTC. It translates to CASSQLAGGPNEQFF.

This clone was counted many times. CDR3 nucleotides: TGCGCCAGCAGCCAGATGGACAGGGGGTCTGGGGCCAACGTCCTGACTTTC. This codes for CASSQMDRGSGANVLTF. The chain is built from TRBV4-3 and TRBJ2-6; 10 bases fit TRBD1. The junction had 3 bases not matched to a gene; V was cut back by 3 bases and J by 1 base. The CDR3 covers 17 residues. The germline CDR1 and CDR2 sequences are LGHNA and YSLEER.

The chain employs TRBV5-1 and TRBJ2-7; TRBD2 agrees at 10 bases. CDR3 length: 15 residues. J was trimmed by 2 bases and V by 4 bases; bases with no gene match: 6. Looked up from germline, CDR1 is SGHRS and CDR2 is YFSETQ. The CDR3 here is CASSDPGLAPYEQYF. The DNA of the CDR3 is TGCGCCAGCAGCGACCCGGGACTAGCGCCCTACGAGCAGTACTTC.

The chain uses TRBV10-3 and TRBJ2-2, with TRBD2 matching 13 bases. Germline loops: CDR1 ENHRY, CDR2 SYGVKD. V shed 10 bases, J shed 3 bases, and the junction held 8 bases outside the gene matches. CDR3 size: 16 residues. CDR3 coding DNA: TGTGCCACCAGGACTAGCGGGAGTAGGGACACCGGGGAGCTGTTTTTT. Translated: CATRTSGSRDTGELFF.

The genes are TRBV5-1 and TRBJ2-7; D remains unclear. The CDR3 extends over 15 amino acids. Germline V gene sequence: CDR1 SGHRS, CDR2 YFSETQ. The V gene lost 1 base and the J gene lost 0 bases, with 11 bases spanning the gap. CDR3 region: CASSLYAGSSYEQYF. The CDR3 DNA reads TGCGCCAGCAGCTTGTACGCAGGCAGCTCCTACGAGCAGTACTTC.

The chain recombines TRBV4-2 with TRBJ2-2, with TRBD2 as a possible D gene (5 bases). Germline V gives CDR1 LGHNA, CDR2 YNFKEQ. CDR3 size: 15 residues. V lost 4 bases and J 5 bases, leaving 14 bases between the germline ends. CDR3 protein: CASSPAGRGTGELFF. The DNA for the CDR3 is TGTGCCAGCAGCCCGGCGGGTAGAGGGACCGGGGAGCTGTTTTTT.

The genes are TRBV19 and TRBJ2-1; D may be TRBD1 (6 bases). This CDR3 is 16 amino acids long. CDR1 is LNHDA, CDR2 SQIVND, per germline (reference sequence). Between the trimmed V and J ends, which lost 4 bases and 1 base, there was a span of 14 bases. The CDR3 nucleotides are TGTGCCAGTAGTACCGACAGGTCGGGATCCTACAATGAGCAGTTCTTC. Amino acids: CASSTDRSGSYNEQFF.

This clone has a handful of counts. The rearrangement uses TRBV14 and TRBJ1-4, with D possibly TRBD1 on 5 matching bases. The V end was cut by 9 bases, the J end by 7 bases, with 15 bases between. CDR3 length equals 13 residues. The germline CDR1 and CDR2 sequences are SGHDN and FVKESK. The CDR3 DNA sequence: TGTGCCAGTCCGCCCAGGACATGTGAAAAACTGTTTTTT. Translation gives CASPPRTCEKLFF.

CDR3 coding DNA: TGTGCCAGTAGTCCGTCGGCAGGAAGGTATCAGCCCCAGCATTTT. This encodes CASSPSAGRYQPQHF. The V gene is TRBV19, the J gene TRBJ1-5, with no clear D. V was shortened by 5 bases and J by 5 bases, with 16 bases between the two germline ends. The CDR3 is 15 residues long. Germline-derived CDR1 and CDR2 are LNHDA and SQIVND (reference sequence).

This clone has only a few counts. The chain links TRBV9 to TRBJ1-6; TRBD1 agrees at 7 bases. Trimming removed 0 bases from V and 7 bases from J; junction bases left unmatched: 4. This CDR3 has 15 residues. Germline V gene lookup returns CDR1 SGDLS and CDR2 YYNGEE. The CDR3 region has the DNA TGTGCCAGCAGCGTAGCGACAGGGTGGAATTCACCCCTCCACTTT. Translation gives CASSVATGWNSPLHF.

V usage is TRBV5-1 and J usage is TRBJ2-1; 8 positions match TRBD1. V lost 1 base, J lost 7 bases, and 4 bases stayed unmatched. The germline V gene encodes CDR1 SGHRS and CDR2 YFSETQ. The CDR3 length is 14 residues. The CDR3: CASSLSGQVNEQFF. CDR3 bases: TGCGCCAGCAGCTTGTCGGGACAGGTTAATGAGCAGTTCTTC.

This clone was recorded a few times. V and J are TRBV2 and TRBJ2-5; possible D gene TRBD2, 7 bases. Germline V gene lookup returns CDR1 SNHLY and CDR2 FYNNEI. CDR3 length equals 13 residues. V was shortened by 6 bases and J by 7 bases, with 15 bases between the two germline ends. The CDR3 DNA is TGTGCCAGCAGGTCGGGGGGCTTGGGGACCCAGTACTTC. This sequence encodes CASRSGGLGTQYF.

The CDR3 is CASSHPGQASTEAFF. CDR3 nucleotide sequence: TGTGCCAGCAGCCATCCCGGACAGGCATCCACTGAAGCTTTCTTT. The genes are TRBV4-2 and TRBJ1-1; 7 bases map to TRBD1. V shed 3 bases and J 4 bases; nucleotides not matched to a gene: 8. The CDR3 runs 15 residues. The germline V gene encodes CDR1 LGHNA and CDR2 YNFKEQ.

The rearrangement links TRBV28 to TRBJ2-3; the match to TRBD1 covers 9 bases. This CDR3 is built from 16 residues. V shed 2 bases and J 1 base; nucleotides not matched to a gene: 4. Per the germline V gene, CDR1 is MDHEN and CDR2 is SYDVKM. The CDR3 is CASSLRTGAGTDTQYF. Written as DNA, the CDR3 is TGTGCCAGCAGTTTACGGACAGGGGCCGGCACAGATACGCAGTATTTT.

The CDR3 DNA sequence: TGTGCCTGGAGTGGCCAGCGGGGGGGGCAGGATACGCAGTATTTT. This translates into CAWSGQRGGQDTQYF. The V and J genes are TRBV30 and TRBJ2-3; 10 bases are a match to TRBD2. Germline trimming cut 1 base from V and 6 bases from J; bases unmatched to any gene: 7. Germline V gene lookup returns CDR1 GTSNPN and CDR2 SVGIG (reference sequence). The CDR3 has 15 residues.

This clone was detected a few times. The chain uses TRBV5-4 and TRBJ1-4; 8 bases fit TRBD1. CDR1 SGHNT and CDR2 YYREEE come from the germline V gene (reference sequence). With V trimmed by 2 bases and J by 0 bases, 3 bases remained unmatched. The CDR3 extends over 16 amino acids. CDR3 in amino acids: CASSFGQGTTNEKLFF. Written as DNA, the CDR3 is TGTGCCAGCAGCTTCGGACAGGGCACAACTAATGAAAAACTGTTTTTT.

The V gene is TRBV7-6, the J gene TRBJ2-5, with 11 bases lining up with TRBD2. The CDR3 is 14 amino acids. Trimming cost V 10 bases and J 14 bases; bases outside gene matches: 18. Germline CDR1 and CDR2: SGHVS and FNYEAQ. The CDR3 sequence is CATSGVLAGAFLYF. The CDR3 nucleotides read TGTGCCACGAGCGGGGTACTAGCGGGAGCGTTTCTCTACTTC.

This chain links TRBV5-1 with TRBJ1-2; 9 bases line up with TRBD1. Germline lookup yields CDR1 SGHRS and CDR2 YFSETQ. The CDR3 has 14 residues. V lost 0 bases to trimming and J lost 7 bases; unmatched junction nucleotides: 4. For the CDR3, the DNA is TGCGCCAGCAGCTTGGGACAGGGGGTTGGTGGCTACACCTTC. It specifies CASSLGQGVGGYTF.

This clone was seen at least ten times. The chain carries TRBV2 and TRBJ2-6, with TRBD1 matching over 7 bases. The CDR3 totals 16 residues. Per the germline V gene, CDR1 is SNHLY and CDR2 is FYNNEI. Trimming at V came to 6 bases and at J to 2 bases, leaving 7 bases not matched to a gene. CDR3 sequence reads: CASRVSGGAGANVLTF. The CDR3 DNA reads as TGTGCCAGCAGGGTTTCAGGGGGAGCTGGGGCCAACGTCCTGACTTTC. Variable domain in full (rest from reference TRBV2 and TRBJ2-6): EPEVTQTPSHQVTQMGQEVILRCVPISNHLYFYWYRQILGQKVEFLVSFYNNEISEKSEIFDDQFSVERPDGSNFTLKIRSTKLEDSAMYFCASRVSGGAGANVLTFGAGSRLTVL.

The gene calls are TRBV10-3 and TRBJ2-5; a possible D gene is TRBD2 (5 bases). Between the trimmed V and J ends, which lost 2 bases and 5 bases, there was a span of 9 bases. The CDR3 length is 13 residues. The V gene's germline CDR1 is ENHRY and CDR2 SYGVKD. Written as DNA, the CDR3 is TGTGCCATCAGTGAGCGGGGAGACGAGACCCAGTACTTC. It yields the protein CAISERGDETQYF.